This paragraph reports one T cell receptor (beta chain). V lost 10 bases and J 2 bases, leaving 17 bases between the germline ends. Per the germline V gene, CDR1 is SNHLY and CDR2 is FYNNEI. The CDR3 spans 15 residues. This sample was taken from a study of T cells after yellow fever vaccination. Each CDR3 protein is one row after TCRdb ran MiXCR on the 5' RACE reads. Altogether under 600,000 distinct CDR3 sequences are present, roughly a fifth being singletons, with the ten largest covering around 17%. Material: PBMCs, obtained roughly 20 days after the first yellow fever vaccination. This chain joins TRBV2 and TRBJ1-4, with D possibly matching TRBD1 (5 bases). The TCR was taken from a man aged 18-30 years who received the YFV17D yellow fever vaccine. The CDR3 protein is CATKTPGTTNEKLFF. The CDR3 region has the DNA TGTGCCACCAAGACTCCTGGGACGACTAATGAAAAACTGTTTTTT. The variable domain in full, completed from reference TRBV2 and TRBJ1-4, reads EPEVTQTPSHQVTQMGQEVILRCVPISNHLYFYWYRQILGQKVEFLVSFYNNEISEKSEIFDDQFSVERPDGSNFTLKIRSTKLEDSAMYFCATKTPGTTNEKLFFGSGTQLSVL.